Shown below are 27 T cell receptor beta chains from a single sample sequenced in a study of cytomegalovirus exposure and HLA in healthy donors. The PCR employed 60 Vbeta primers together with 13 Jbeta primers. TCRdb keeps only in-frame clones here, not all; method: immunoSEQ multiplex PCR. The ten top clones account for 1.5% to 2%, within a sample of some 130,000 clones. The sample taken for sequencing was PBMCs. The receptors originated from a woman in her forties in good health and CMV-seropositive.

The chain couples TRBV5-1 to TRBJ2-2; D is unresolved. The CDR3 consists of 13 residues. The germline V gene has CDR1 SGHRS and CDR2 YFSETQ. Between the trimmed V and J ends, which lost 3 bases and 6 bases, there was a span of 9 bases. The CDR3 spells CASSSQAPGELFF. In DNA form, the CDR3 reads TGCGCCAGCAGCTCGCAAGCGCCCGGGGAGCTGTTTTTT.

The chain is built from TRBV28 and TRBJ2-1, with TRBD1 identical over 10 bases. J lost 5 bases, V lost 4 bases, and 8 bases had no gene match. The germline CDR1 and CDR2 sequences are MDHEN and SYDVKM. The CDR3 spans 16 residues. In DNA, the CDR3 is TGTGCCAGCAGTTCCCAGACAGGGGGCTGGAACAATGAGCAGTTCTTC. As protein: CASSSQTGGWNNEQFF.

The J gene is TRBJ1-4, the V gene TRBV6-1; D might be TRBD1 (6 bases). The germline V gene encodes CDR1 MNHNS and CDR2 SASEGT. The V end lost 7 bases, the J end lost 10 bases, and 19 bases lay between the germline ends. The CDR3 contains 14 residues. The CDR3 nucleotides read TGTGCCAGCATGGAATCGACAGAAGGGGGAAAACTGTTTTTT. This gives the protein CASMESTEGGKLFF.

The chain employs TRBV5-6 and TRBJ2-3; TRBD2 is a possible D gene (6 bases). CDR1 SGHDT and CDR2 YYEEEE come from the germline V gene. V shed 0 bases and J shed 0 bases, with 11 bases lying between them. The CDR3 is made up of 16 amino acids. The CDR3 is CASSLVLARSTDTQYF. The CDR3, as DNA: TGTGCCAGCAGCTTGGTCCTAGCGCGTAGCACAGATACGCAGTATTTT.

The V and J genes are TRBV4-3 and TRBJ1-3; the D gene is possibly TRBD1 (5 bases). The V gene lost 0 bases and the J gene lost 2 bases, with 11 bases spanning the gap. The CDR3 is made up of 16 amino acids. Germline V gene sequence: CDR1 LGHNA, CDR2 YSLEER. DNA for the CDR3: TGCGCCAGCAGCCAAGACCCGCCGGGGGCTGGAAACACCATATATTTT. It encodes CASSQDPPGAGNTIYF.

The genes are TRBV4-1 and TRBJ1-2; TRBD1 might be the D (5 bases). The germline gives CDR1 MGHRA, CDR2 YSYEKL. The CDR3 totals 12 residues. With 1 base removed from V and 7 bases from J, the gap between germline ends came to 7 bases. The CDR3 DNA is TGCGCCAGCAGCCAAGGCAGGGCTGGCTACACCTTC. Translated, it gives CASSQGRAGYTF.

The CDR3 region is CASSASTSGRQETQYF. The CDR3 DNA sequence: TGTGCCAGCAGTGCTTCGACTAGCGGGAGGCAAGAGACCCAGTACTTC. J is TRBJ2-5 and V is TRBV2; 13 nucleotides line up with TRBD2. Germline-derived CDR1 and CDR2 are SNHLY and FYNNEI. Germline trimming cut 4 bases from V and 2 bases from J; bases unmatched to any gene: 4. The CDR3 consists of 16 residues.

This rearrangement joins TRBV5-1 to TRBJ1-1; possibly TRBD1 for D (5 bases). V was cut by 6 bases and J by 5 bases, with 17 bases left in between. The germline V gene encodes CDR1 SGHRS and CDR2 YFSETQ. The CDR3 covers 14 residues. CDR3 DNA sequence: TGCGCCAGCAACTCGCAGGGAGGAGATACTGAAGCTTTCTTT. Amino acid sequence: CASNSQGGDTEAFF.

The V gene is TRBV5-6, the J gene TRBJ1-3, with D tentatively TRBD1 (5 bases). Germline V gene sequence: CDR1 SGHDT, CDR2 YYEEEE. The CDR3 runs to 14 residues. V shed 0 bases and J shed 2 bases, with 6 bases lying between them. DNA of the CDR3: TGTGCCAGCAGCTTGGTAGGGGCTGGAAACACCATATATTTT. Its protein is CASSLVGAGNTIYF.

CDR3 sequence reads: CASSRGTGAYNEQFF. The CDR3 DNA sequence: TGTGCCAGCAGCCGAGGGACAGGGGCCTACAATGAGCAGTTCTTC. The rearrangement joins TRBV6-5 to TRBJ2-1; 10 positions match TRBD1. The CDR3 runs to 15 residues. V lost 6 bases, J lost 2 bases, and 4 bases stayed unmatched. Looked up from germline, CDR1 is MNHEY and CDR2 is SVGAGI.

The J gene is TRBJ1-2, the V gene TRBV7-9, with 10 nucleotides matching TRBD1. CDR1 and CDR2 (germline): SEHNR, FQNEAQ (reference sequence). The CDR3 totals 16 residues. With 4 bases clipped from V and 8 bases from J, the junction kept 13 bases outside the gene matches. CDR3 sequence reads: CASSSFKTGGAEGYTF. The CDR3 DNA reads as TGTGCCAGCAGCTCATTCAAGACAGGGGGCGCGGAAGGCTACACCTTC.

The CDR3 bases are TGTGCCAGCAGCTTTTTAGCGGGAGGGCCCGGAGAGACCCAGTACTTC. The encoded protein is CASSFLAGGPGETQYF. The J gene is TRBJ2-5, the V gene TRBV5-4; 11 bases align to TRBD2. This CDR3 has 16 residues. Germline trimming cut 2 bases from V and 4 bases from J; bases unmatched to any gene: 7. Germline assignment: CDR1 SGHNT and CDR2 YYREEE (reference sequence).

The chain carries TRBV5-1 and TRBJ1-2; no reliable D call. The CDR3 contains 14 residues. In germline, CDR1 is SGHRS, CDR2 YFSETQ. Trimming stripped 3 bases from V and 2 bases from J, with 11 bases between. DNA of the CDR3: TGCGCCAGCAGCTCGGGCGGGCAGAACTATGGCTACACCTTC. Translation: CASSSGGQNYGYTF.

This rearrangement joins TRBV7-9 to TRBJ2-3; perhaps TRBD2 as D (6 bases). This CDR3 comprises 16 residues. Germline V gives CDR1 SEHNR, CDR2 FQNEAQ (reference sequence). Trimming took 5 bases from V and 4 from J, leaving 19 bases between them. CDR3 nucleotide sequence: TGTGCCAGCAGCCGCTTGGGTGATAGCGGCGCAGATACGCAGTATTTT. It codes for CASSRLGDSGADTQYF.

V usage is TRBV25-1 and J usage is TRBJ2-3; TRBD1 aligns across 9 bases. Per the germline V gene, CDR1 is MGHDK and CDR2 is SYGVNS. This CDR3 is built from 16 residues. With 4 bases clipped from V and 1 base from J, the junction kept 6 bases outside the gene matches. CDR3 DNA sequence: TGTGCCAGCAGTGGGGACAGGGTGGGGGGCACAGATACGCAGTATTTT. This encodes CASSGDRVGGTDTQYF.

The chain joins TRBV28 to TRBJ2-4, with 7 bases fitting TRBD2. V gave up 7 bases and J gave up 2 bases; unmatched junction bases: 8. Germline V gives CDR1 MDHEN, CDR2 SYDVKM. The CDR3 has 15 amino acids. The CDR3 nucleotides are TGTGCCAGCAACCTGGGGGGAGGGACCAAAAACATTCAGTACTTC. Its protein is CASNLGGGTKNIQYF.

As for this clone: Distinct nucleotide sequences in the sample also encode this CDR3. CDR3 residues: CSVASTNEKLFF. Here the CDR3 DNA reads TGCAGCGTTGCTTCAACTAATGAAAAACTGTTTTTT. This chain connects TRBV29-1 to TRBJ1-4; D not certain. CDR3 length: 12 amino acids. Per the germline V gene, CDR1 is SQVTM and CDR2 is ANQGSEA. Deletions cut 4 bases from V and 0 bases from J, with 3 bases between.

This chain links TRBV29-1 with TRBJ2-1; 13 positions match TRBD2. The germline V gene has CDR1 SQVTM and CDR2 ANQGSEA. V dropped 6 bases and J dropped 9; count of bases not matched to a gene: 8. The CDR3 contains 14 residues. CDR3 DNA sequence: TGCAGCGTCTCTGGACTAGCGGGAGCGGGTGAGCAGTTCTTC. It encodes CSVSGLAGAGEQFF.

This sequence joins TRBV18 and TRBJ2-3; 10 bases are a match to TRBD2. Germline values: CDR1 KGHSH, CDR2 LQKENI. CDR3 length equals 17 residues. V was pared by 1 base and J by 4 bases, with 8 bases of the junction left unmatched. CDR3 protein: CASSPLASGRASDTQYF. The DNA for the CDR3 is TGTGCCAGCTCACCACTTGCAAGCGGGAGGGCCTCAGATACGCAGTATTTT.

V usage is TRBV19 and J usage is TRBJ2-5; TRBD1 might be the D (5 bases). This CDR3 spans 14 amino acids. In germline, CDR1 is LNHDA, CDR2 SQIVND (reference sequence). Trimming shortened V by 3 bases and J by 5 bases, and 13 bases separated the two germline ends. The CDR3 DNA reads TGTGCCAGTAGTATGGGCCTGGGGCTGGAGACCCAGTACTTC. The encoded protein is CASSMGLGLETQYF.

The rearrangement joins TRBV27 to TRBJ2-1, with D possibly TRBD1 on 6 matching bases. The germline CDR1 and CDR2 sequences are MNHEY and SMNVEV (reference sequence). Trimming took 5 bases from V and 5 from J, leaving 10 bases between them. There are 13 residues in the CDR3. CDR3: CASSAGADNEQFF. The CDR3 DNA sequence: TGTGCCAGCAGTGCAGGGGCAGACAATGAGCAGTTCTTC.

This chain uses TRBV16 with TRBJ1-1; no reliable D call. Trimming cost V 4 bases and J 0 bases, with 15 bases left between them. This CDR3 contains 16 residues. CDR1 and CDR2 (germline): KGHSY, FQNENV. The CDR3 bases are TGTGCCAGCAGCCTTTCGGTCGACACCCTGAACACTGAAGCTTTCTTT. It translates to CASSLSVDTLNTEAFF.

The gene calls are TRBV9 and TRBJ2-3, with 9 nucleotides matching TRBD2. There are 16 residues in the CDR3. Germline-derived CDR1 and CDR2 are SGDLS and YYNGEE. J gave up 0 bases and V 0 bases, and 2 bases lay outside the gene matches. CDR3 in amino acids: CASSVGLAESTDTQYF. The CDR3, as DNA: TGTGCCAGCAGCGTAGGACTAGCGGAAAGCACAGATACGCAGTATTTT. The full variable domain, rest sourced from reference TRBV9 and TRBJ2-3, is DSGVTQTPKHLITATGQRVTLRCSPRSGDLSVYWYQQSLDQGLQFLIQYYNGEERAKGNILERFSAQQFPDLHSELNLSSLELGDSALYFCASSVGLAESTDTQYFGPGTRLTVL.

The CDR3 nucleotides are TGCGCCAGCGGGGGGACTAGCGGGAGGGCCGGGGACGAGCAGTACTTC. Encoded protein: CASGGTSGRAGDEQYF. V usage is TRBV5-1 and J usage is TRBJ2-7, with 16 bases that match TRBD2. The germline gives CDR1 SGHRS, CDR2 YFSETQ. With 7 bases clipped from V and 5 bases from J, the junction kept 9 bases outside the gene matches. The CDR3 is 16 amino acids.

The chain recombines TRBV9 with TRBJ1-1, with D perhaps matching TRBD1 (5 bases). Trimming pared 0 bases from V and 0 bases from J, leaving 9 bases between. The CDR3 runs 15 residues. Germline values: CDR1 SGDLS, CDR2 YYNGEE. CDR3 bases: TGTGCCAGCAGCGTAGGCGACAGCATGAACACTGAAGCTTTCTTT. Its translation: CASSVGDSMNTEAFF. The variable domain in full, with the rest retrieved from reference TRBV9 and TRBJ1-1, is DSGVTQTPKHLITATGQRVTLRCSPRSGDLSVYWYQQSLDQGLQFLIQYYNGEERAKGNILERFSAQQFPDLHSELNLSSLELGDSALYFCASSVGDSMNTEAFFGQGTRLTVV.

The CDR3 spells CAWDRDTEAFF. The DNA of the CDR3 is TGTGCCTGGGACAGGGACACTGAAGCTTTCTTT. V is TRBV30 and J is TRBJ1-1; 7 positions agree with TRBD1. Germline V gives CDR1 GTSNPN, CDR2 SVGIG (reference sequence). J was trimmed by 3 bases and V by 5 bases; bases with no gene match: 0. The CDR3 has 11 residues.

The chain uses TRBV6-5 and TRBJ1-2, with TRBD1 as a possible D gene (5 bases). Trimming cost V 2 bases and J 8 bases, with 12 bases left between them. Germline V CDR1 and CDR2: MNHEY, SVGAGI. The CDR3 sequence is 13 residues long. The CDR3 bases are TGTGCCAGCAGTTACCCAGGGCTTGGCGGCTACACCTTC. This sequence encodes CASSYPGLGGYTF.